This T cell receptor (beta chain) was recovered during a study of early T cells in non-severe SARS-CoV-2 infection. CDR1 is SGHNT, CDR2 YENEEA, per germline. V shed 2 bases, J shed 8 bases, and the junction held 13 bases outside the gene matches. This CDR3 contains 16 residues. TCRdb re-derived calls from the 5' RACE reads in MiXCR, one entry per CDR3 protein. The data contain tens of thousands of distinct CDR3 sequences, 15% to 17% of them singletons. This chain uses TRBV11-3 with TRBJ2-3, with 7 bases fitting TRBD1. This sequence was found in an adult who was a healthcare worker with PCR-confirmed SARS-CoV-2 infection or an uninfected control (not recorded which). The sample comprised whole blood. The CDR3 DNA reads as TGTGCCAGCAGCTTATACGATCCGACAGGGATCGGTACGCAGTATTTT. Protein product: CASSLYDPTGIGTQYF.